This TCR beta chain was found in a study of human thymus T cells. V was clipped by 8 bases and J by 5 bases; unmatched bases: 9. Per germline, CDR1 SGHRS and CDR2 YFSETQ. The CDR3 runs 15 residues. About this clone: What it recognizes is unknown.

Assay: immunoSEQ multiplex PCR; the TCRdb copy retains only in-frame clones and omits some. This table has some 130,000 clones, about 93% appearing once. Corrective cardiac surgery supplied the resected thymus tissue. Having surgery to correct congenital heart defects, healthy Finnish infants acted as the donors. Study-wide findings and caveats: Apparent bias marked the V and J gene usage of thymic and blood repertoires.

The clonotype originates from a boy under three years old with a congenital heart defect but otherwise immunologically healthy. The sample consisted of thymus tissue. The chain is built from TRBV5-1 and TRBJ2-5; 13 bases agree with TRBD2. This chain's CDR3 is CASNRGTSGDETQYF. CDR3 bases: TGCGCCAGTAATCGTGGGACTAGCGGGGACGAGACCCAGTACTTC.